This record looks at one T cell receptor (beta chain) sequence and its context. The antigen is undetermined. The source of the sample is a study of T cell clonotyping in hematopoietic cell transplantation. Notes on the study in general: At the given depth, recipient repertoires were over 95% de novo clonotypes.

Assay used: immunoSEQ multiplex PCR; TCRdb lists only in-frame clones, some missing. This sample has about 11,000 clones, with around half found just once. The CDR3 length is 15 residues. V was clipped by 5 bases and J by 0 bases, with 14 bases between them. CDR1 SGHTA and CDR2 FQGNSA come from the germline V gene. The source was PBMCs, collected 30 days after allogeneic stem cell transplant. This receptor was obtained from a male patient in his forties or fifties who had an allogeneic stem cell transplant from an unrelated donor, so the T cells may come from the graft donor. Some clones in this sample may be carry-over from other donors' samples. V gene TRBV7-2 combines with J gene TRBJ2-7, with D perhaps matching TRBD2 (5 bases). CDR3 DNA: TGTGCCAGCAGCCGTAGTGTTGGGAGCTCCTACGAGCAGTACTTC. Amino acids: CASSRSVGSSYEQYF.